This TCR beta chain was found in a study of identifying expanded T cells in peripheral blood. General study results and limits: Across healthy donors, higher total template counts meant significantly greater approximately 2-week count variance. Around 1.2 clones differed between technical replicates, versus around 15 and 18 over time.

Germline V gene data show CDR1 as SNHLY and CDR2 as FYNNEI. The CDR3 loop spans 11 amino acids. Trimming left V 1 base short and J 11 bases short, with 7 bases between. Some clones are missing from TCRdb's copy, which holds only in-frame ones; the method was immunoSEQ multiplex PCR. This sample carries 81,000 or so clones, less than 90% of them seen once, and the ten largest clones take 15% to 20%. In regard to this clone: Its target is unknown.

The chain combines TRBV2 with TRBJ2-3; D possibly corresponds to TRBD1 (6 bases). Sequenced input: blood. The TCR was taken from a person aged 18 to 70 in good health. The DNA of the CDR3 is TGTGCCAGCAGTGAAGAGACAGGGCAGTATTTT. Its protein is CASSEETGQYF.